This T cell receptor beta chain was recorded in a study of identical twins. The germline V and J ends were trimmed by 4 bases and 6 bases, with 18 bases remaining between them. Germline V gene sequence: CDR1 DFQATT, CDR2 SNEGSKA (reference sequence). This CDR3 is 15 amino acids long. TCRdb re-called the 5' RACE reads with MiXCR, one entry per CDR3 protein. The sample lists roughly 1,500,000 distinct CDR3 sequences, about 31% occurring once. Sequencing used cord blood. The sequence was obtained from a newborn girl in good health. The chain combines TRBV20-1 with TRBJ1-4; no definite D call. The CDR3 nucleotides are TGCAGTGCTATCTCGTGGACCCTTCCGGATGAAAAACTGTTTTTT. Protein: CSAISWTLPDEKLFF.